A selection of T cell receptor beta chains follows, all from one sample in a study of graft-versus-host responses after intestinal transplantation. Using immunoSEQ multiplex PCR, the repertoire was profiled, and TCRdb retains in-frame clones only, with some absent. This table has around 20,000 clones, roughly 80% appearing once. The specimen was PBMCs, collected 14 days after transplant. The receptors originated from a human patient who received an intestinal transplant, so some T cells may come from the graft donor. CDR3s include the opening cysteine and the closing phenylalanine or tryptophan. The order of the fields is D gene, clone size, J gene, V gene, CDR3 length, CDR3 protein, CDR3 DNA. The D gene is left open where the match is weak. Not all rows give a size; the values are once, few, many and, for expanded clones, a class.

- - TRBJ1-2 TRBV10-2 13 CASSPSGTYGYTF TGCGCCAGCAGTCCGAGCGGCACCTATGGCTACACCTTC
TRBD1 - TRBJ2-7 TRBV27 14 CASSLSGTGYEQYF TGTGCCAGCAGTTTATCGGGGACAGGCTACGAGCAGTACTTC
TRBD1 - TRBJ2-5 TRBV6-1 13 CASRGQGQETQYF TGTGCCAGCAGGGGACAGGGACAAGAGACCCAGTACTTC
TRBD2 - TRBJ2-1 TRBV30 13 CAWLAGGYNEQFF TGTGCCTGGTTAGCGGGAGGGTACAATGAGCAGTTCTTC
- - TRBJ2-2 TRBV7-3 14 CASSPYSPPGELFF TGTGCCAGCAGCCCTTACTCCCCACCCGGGGAGCTGTTTTTT
- - TRBJ2-1 TRBV7-7 15 CASSLAEGADNEQFF TGTGCCAGCAGCTTAGCGGAGGGGGCGGACAATGAGCAGTTCTTC
- - TRBJ1-1 TRBV7-8 12 CASSWTNTEAFF TGTGCCAGCAGCTGGACAAACACTGAAGCTTTCTTT
TRBD1 - TRBJ2-1 TRBV4-3 15 CASSQVVQGAGEQFF TGCGCCAGCAGCCAAGTGGTCCAGGGGGCAGGTGAGCAGTTCTTC
TRBD1 - TRBJ2-7 TRBV6-5 15 CASSPGQGYYYEQYF TGTGCCAGCAGCCCCGGACAGGGCTACTACTACGAGCAGTACTTC
- - TRBJ2-7 TRBV6-5 14 CASSYTGSKYEQYF TGTGCCAGCAGTTACACAGGGAGTAAGTACGAGCAGTACTTC
- once TRBJ2-3 TRBV28 11 CASSLTDTQYF TGTGCCAGCAGTTTAACCGATACGCAGTATTTT
TRBD2 few TRBJ2-5 TRBV5-1 14 CASSPLAGVETQYF TGCGCCAGCAGCCCCTTAGCGGGAGTGGAGACCCAGTACTTC
- - TRBJ2-7 TRBV7-9 14 CASSSFGGSYEQYF TGTGCCAGCAGCTCGTTCGGCGGCTCCTACGAGCAGTACTTC
TRBD2 - TRBJ2-3 TRBV2 14 CASSESGATDTQYF TGTGCCAGCAGTGAGAGCGGGGCAACAGATACGCAGTATTTT
- - TRBJ1-1 TRBV5-1 15 CASSLWEGTTAEAFF TGCGCCAGCAGCTTGTGGGAGGGCACTACCGCTGAAGCTTTCTTT
TRBD2 once TRBJ2-2 TRBV5-1 15 CASSLGLAGTGELFF TGCGCCAGCAGCTTGGGGCTAGCGGGCACCGGGGAGCTGTTTTTT
- - TRBJ1-1 TRBV28 13 CASSLTEVTEAFF TGTGCCAGCAGTCTTACGGAGGTTACTGAAGCTTTCTTT
- - TRBJ2-1 TRBV5-4 14 CASSLEITANEQFF TGTGCCAGCAGCTTGGAGATAACTGCTAATGAGCAGTTCTTC
- - TRBJ2-5 TRBV10-3 11 CAISLGETQYF TGTGCCATCAGTTTGGGAGAGACCCAGTACTTC
- few TRBJ2-7 TRBV6-5 15 CASSYSEGSVYEQYF TGTGCCAGCAGTTACTCAGAAGGTTCTGTCTACGAGCAGTACTTC
TRBD1 - TRBJ1-5 TRBV5-5 15 CASSSFGTGNQPQHF TGTGCCAGCAGCTCTTTCGGGACAGGGAATCAGCCCCAGCATTTT
- - TRBJ2-7 TRBV4-1 14 CASSQDNRAYEQYF TGCGCCAGCAGCCAAGATAACAGGGCCTACGAGCAGTACTTC
- few TRBJ2-1 TRBV5-1 17 CASSLAGAGIFGNEQFF TGCGCCAGCAGCTTGGCCGGCGCGGGGATATTCGGGAATGAGCAGTTCTTC
TRBD2 few TRBJ2-1 TRBV2 15 CASSASGLSYNEQFF TGTGCCAGCAGTGCTAGCGGGCTCTCCTACAATGAGCAGTTCTTC
TRBD2 - TRBJ2-7 TRBV6-5 13 CASSYSVAGEEYF TGTGCCAGCAGTTACAGCGTAGCGGGGGAAGAGTACTTC
- - TRBJ1-1 TRBV7-9 12 CALDVRSTEAFF TGCGCTTTAGACGTAAGGTCCACTGAAGCTTTCTTT
- few TRBJ1-1 TRBV7-9 15 CASSLGEPGDTEAFF TGTGCCAGCAGCTTAGGGGAACCCGGGGACACTGAAGCTTTCTTT
- - TRBJ2-3 TRBV14 13 CASSPGLTDTQYF TGTGCCAGCAGCCCTGGACTCACAGATACGCAGTATTTT